The rows below give T cell receptor beta chains drawn from one sample of a study of T cell responses to AZD1222 COVID-19 vaccine. Repertoires were generated with immunoSEQ multiplex PCR, while TCRdb's copy carries only in-frame clones and drops some. The sample yields about 120,000 clones, 85% to 95% seen once. The specimen comprised peripheral blood, sampled on day 0 of AZD1222 vaccination. These receptors all come from an adult in good health. Both conserved end residues are part of each CDR3. A D gene is named only where the DNA matches it firmly. Not every row has a clone size; where given, it reads once, few, many or a size class.

D gene: TRBD1; J gene: TRBJ1-1; V gene: TRBV20-1; clone size: once; CDR3 protein: CSASRTGYTEAFF; CDR3 DNA: TGCAGTGCTAGTCGGACAGGCTACACTGAAGCTTTCTTT
D gene: -; J gene: TRBJ2-7; V gene: TRBV10-3; clone size: -; CDR3 protein: CAVLGDYEQYF; CDR3 DNA: TGTGCCGTACTAGGGGACTACGAGCAGTACTTC
D gene: TRBD1; J gene: TRBJ1-1; V gene: TRBV14; clone size: -; CDR3 protein: CASSQADRGSDTEAFF; CDR3 DNA: TGTGCCAGCAGCCAAGCGGACAGGGGGTCGGACACTGAAGCTTTCTTT
D gene: -; J gene: TRBJ2-2; V gene: TRBV7-8; clone size: -; CDR3 protein: CASTFPGDLNGELFF; CDR3 DNA: TGTGCCAGCACCTTCCCGGGGGACCTCAACGGGGAGCTGTTTTTT
D gene: -; J gene: TRBJ1-2; V gene: TRBV6-2/TRBV6-3; clone size: few; CDR3 protein: CASIYRVGYTF; CDR3 DNA: TGTGCCAGCATTTACAGGGTTGGCTACACCTTC
D gene: -; J gene: TRBJ1-6; V gene: TRBV7-9; clone size: -; CDR3 protein: CASSARGGGNSPLHF; CDR3 DNA: TGTGCCAGCAGCGCCCGCGGGGGTGGTAATTCACCCCTCCACTTT
D gene: TRBD1; J gene: TRBJ1-2; V gene: TRBV27; clone size: -; CDR3 protein: CASSFQGVGGYTF; CDR3 DNA: TGTGCCAGCAGTTTTCAGGGGGTAGGTGGCTACACCTTC
D gene: TRBD2; J gene: TRBJ2-7; V gene: TRBV4-2; clone size: -; CDR3 protein: CASSQDSSGRAGEQYF; CDR3 DNA: TGTGCCAGCAGCCAAGATTCTAGCGGGAGGGCGGGGGAGCAGTACTTC
D gene: TRBD1; J gene: TRBJ1-4; V gene: TRBV4-1; clone size: -; CDR3 protein: CASSCRDSTSLEKLFF; CDR3 DNA: TGCGCCAGCAGCTGCCGGGACAGCACCTCACTAGAAAAACTGTTTTTT
D gene: TRBD2; J gene: TRBJ2-7; V gene: TRBV28; clone size: -; CDR3 protein: CATSPGLAGVFSYEQYF; CDR3 DNA: TGTGCGACCAGTCCCGGACTAGCGGGAGTTTTTTCCTACGAGCAGTACTTC
D gene: -; J gene: TRBJ2-2; V gene: TRBV2; clone size: -; CDR3 protein: CASRATGLYTGELFF; CDR3 DNA: TGTGCCAGCAGAGCAACAGGGCTGTATACCGGGGAGCTGTTTTTT
D gene: TRBD1; J gene: TRBJ1-2; V gene: TRBV5-1; clone size: -; CDR3 protein: CASSLNSGRDRAFSYGYTF; CDR3 DNA: TGCGCCAGCAGCCTCAATTCTGGCCGGGACAGGGCTTTTAGCTATGGCTACACCTTC
D gene: -; J gene: TRBJ2-3; V gene: TRBV5-1; clone size: -; CDR3 protein: CASSSFTLSTDTQYF; CDR3 DNA: TGCGCCAGCAGCTCGTTCACCCTAAGCACAGATACGCAGTATTTT
D gene: TRBD1; J gene: TRBJ2-4; V gene: TRBV5-1; clone size: -; CDR3 protein: CASSFYRGGENIQYF; CDR3 DNA: TGCGCCAGCAGCTTCTACAGGGGTGGGGAGAACATTCAGTACTTC
D gene: -; J gene: TRBJ2-1; V gene: TRBV30; clone size: -; CDR3 protein: CAWSVLLGDEQFF; CDR3 DNA: TGTGCCTGGAGTGTACTTTTGGGCGATGAGCAGTTCTTC
D gene: TRBD2; J gene: TRBJ2-7; V gene: TRBV6-2/TRBV6-3; clone size: -; CDR3 protein: CASSGLPSGTYEQYF; CDR3 DNA: TGTGCCAGCAGTGGACTACCTAGCGGCACCTACGAGCAGTACTTC
D gene: -; J gene: TRBJ1-1; V gene: TRBV28; clone size: -; CDR3 protein: CASSLGGPEAFF; CDR3 DNA: TGTGCCAGCAGTTTAGGGGGGCCCGAAGCTTTCTTT
D gene: TRBD2; J gene: TRBJ2-4; V gene: TRBV6-5; clone size: -; CDR3 protein: CASMGHGRDIQYF; CDR3 DNA: TGTGCCAGCATGGGCCACGGGAGGGACATTCAGTACTTC
D gene: -; J gene: TRBJ2-1; V gene: TRBV11-2; clone size: -; CDR3 protein: CASSLGGPEQFF; CDR3 DNA: TGTGCCAGCAGCTTAGGCGGGCCCGAGCAGTTCTTC
D gene: -; J gene: TRBJ2-3; V gene: TRBV24-1; clone size: once; CDR3 protein: CATSVGGSSRDTQYF; CDR3 DNA: TGTGCCACCAGTGTGGGGGGCTCTTCCAGAGATACGCAGTATTTT
D gene: -; J gene: TRBJ2-7; V gene: TRBV7-3; clone size: -; CDR3 protein: CASSPRASAPYEQYF; CDR3 DNA: TGTGCCAGCAGCCCCCGAGCTAGCGCCCCCTACGAGCAGTACTTC
D gene: TRBD2; J gene: TRBJ2-3; V gene: TRBV10-2; clone size: -; CDR3 protein: CASRVLAGGQDTQYF; CDR3 DNA: TGCGCCAGCAGAGTACTAGCGGGAGGGCAAGATACGCAGTATTTT
D gene: -; J gene: TRBJ2-1; V gene: TRBV27; clone size: -; CDR3 protein: CASSLAAGSVLGQFF; CDR3 DNA: TGTGCCAGCAGTTTGGCGGCAGGGTCGGTTCTGGGGCAGTTCTTC
D gene: -; J gene: TRBJ2-3; V gene: TRBV28; clone size: -; CDR3 protein: CASSTSDTQYF; CDR3 DNA: TGTGCCAGCAGTACTAGCGATACGCAGTATTTT
D gene: -; J gene: TRBJ1-3; V gene: TRBV6-5; clone size: -; CDR3 protein: CASSSRGGVSGNTIYF; CDR3 DNA: TGTGCCAGCAGTTCCAGGGGAGGAGTCTCTGGAAACACCATATATTTT
D gene: -; J gene: TRBJ1-2; V gene: TRBV15; clone size: -; CDR3 protein: CATSREAGSSYGYTF; CDR3 DNA: TGTGCCACCAGCAGAGAGGCAGGGTCCTCCTATGGCTACACCTTC
D gene: -; J gene: TRBJ2-7; V gene: TRBV5-1; clone size: -; CDR3 protein: CASSLDPSSYEQYF; CDR3 DNA: TGCGCCAGCAGCTTGGACCCTAGCTCCTACGAGCAGTACTTC
D gene: -; J gene: TRBJ2-1; V gene: TRBV3-1/TRBV3-2; clone size: -; CDR3 protein: CASSQDRGFEQFF; CDR3 DNA: TGTGCCAGCAGCCAAGATCGGGGGTTCGAGCAGTTCTTC
D gene: -; J gene: TRBJ2-7; V gene: TRBV27; clone size: -; CDR3 protein: CASSALESHEQYF; CDR3 DNA: TGTGCCAGCAGTGCCCTGGAAAGCCACGAGCAGTACTTC
D gene: TRBD2; J gene: TRBJ2-1; V gene: TRBV6-6; clone size: -; CDR3 protein: CASSFTTSGRVEQFF; CDR3 DNA: TGTGCCAGCAGTTTTACCACTAGCGGGAGGGTTGAGCAGTTCTTC
D gene: -; J gene: TRBJ2-5; V gene: TRBV5-1; clone size: -; CDR3 protein: CASSPDLLVNAETQYF; CDR3 DNA: TGCGCCAGCAGCCCGGACCTTCTCGTCAATGCAGAGACCCAGTACTTC
D gene: -; J gene: TRBJ2-7; V gene: TRBV29-1; clone size: -; CDR3 protein: CSAYAGNNPYEQYF; CDR3 DNA: TGCAGCGCCTACGCAGGGAATAATCCCTACGAGCAGTACTTC
D gene: -; J gene: TRBJ1-1; V gene: TRBV5-1; clone size: once; CDR3 protein: CASSANSVNTEAFF; CDR3 DNA: TGCGCCAGCAGCGCAAACAGCGTGAACACTGAAGCTTTCTTT
D gene: -; J gene: TRBJ1-1; V gene: TRBV2; clone size: -; CDR3 protein: CASRKDGEMNTEAFF; CDR3 DNA: TGTGCCAGCAGGAAGGACGGCGAAATGAACACTGAAGCTTTCTTT
D gene: TRBD1; J gene: TRBJ1-2; V gene: TRBV4-1; clone size: -; CDR3 protein: CASSRDSVNYGYTF; CDR3 DNA: TGCGCCAGCAGTAGGGACAGCGTTAACTATGGCTACACCTTC
D gene: TRBD1; J gene: TRBJ1-5; V gene: TRBV7-8; clone size: -; CDR3 protein: CASSRDRFNQPQHF; CDR3 DNA: TGTGCCAGCAGCCGGGACAGATTCAATCAGCCCCAGCATTTT
D gene: -; J gene: TRBJ1-6; V gene: TRBV2; clone size: -; CDR3 protein: CASSEWYSGTLHF; CDR3 DNA: TGTGCCAGCAGTGAATGGTACTCCGGGACCCTCCACTTT
D gene: -; J gene: TRBJ2-7; V gene: TRBV6-5; clone size: -; CDR3 protein: CASTLHYEQYF; CDR3 DNA: TGTGCCAGCACCCTCCACTACGAGCAGTACTTC
D gene: -; J gene: TRBJ2-3; V gene: TRBV19; clone size: -; CDR3 protein: CASRTRLATDTQYF; CDR3 DNA: TGTGCCAGTAGGACGCGTCTAGCAACGGATACGCAGTATTTT
D gene: -; J gene: TRBJ2-2; V gene: TRBV19; clone size: -; CDR3 protein: CASSVTAGELFF; CDR3 DNA: TGTGCCAGTAGCGTTACAGCCGGGGAGCTGTTTTTT
D gene: -; J gene: TRBJ1-4; V gene: TRBV6-5; clone size: -; CDR3 protein: CASSYSNPGLLFF; CDR3 DNA: TGTGCCAGCAGTTACTCGAATCCGGGACTTTTGTTTTTT
D gene: TRBD2; J gene: TRBJ2-2; V gene: TRBV7-9; clone size: -; CDR3 protein: CASSPSGGPGELFF; CDR3 DNA: TGTGCCAGCAGCCCATCGGGGGGGCCCGGGGAGCTGTTTTTT
D gene: -; J gene: TRBJ1-1; V gene: TRBV2; clone size: -; CDR3 protein: CASSERSTEAFF; CDR3 DNA: TGTGCCAGCAGTGAAAGGAGCACTGAAGCTTTCTTT
D gene: TRBD1; J gene: TRBJ2-7; V gene: TRBV15; clone size: once; CDR3 protein: CATSSQGANEQYF; CDR3 DNA: TGTGCCACCAGCAGTCAGGGGGCCAACGAGCAGTACTTC
D gene: -; J gene: TRBJ1-5; V gene: TRBV2; clone size: -; CDR3 protein: CASSANQPQHF; CDR3 DNA: TGTGCCAGCAGTGCTAATCAGCCCCAGCATTTT
D gene: TRBD1; J gene: TRBJ1-4; V gene: TRBV9; clone size: -; CDR3 protein: CASSVAPGQLNEKLFF; CDR3 DNA: TGTGCCAGCAGCGTAGCTCCGGGACAGCTTAATGAAAAACTGTTTTTT
D gene: -; J gene: TRBJ2-3; V gene: TRBV5-4; clone size: -; CDR3 protein: CASSSDWRDGTDTQYF; CDR3 DNA: TGTGCCAGCAGCTCCGACTGGCGGGATGGCACAGATACGCAGTATTTT
D gene: -; J gene: TRBJ1-6; V gene: TRBV30; clone size: -; CDR3 protein: CAWKHRGSLSPLHF; CDR3 DNA: TGTGCCTGGAAGCATCGGGGGAGTCTTTCACCCCTCCACTTT
D gene: -; J gene: TRBJ2-1; V gene: TRBV15; clone size: -; CDR3 protein: CATRDYNEQFF; CDR3 DNA: TGTGCCACCAGGGATTACAATGAGCAGTTCTTC
D gene: -; J gene: TRBJ1-2; V gene: TRBV9; clone size: -; CDR3 protein: CASSVEAKGSGYTF; CDR3 DNA: TGTGCCAGCAGCGTAGAGGCGAAGGGGAGTGGCTACACCTTC
D gene: TRBD2; J gene: TRBJ2-7; V gene: TRBV10-3; clone size: -; CDR3 protein: CAIRLAGEVEQYF; CDR3 DNA: TGTGCCATCAGACTAGCGGGAGAGGTTGAGCAGTACTTC
D gene: -; J gene: TRBJ1-2; V gene: TRBV24-1; clone size: -; CDR3 protein: CATSDPTENYGYTF; CDR3 DNA: TGTGCCACCAGTGATCCCACAGAAAACTATGGCTACACCTTC